The 2 T cell receptor beta chains listed next were all sequenced from one sample in a study of cytomegalovirus exposure and HLA in healthy donors. 60 Vbeta and 13 Jbeta primers were used in PCR. The assay was immunoSEQ multiplex PCR, and TCRdb's table has in-frame clones only and misses some. This sample has about 170,000 clones, with more than 70% found just once. Sequenced material: PBMCs. These receptors all stem from a male donor in good health and CMV-seronegative.

This clone was picked up one time. The V gene is TRBV9, the J gene TRBJ2-2, with a weak D call TRBD1 (6 bases). The CDR3 has 16 residues. Trimming shortened V by 0 bases and J by 6 bases, and 15 bases separated the two germline ends. CDR1 is SGDLS and CDR2 is YYNGEE in the germline V gene. In DNA, the CDR3 is TGTGCCAGCAGCGTAGAGGTGGGGGCAATAGCCGGGGAGCTGTTTTTT. Amino acid sequence: CASSVEVGAIAGELFF.

This clone was seen more than once but under ten times. The V and J genes are TRBV6-6 and TRBJ2-3; tentatively, D is TRBD2 (5 bases). Germline loops: CDR1 MNHNY, CDR2 SVGAGI (reference sequence). This CDR3 is 15 amino acids long. Trimming removed 7 bases from V and 6 bases from J, with 20 bases in between. For the CDR3, the DNA is TGTGCCAGCAATACAGCGGACCCAAGTAGGGATACGCAGTATTTT. Protein: CASNTADPSRDTQYF.